These 19 T cell receptor beta chains came from one sample sequenced in a study of neurological immune-mediated disorders. TCRdb ran MiXCR on the 5' RACE reads and lists one entry per CDR3 protein. The repertoire holds 25,000 to 35,000 distinct CDR3 sequences, approximately 1.5% seen once, with about 10% in the top ten. Sequenced input: PBMCs. These receptor sequences come from a woman aged 25 to 39 with multiple sclerosis.

This clonotype was detected ten times or more. The gene calls are TRBV9 and TRBJ1-4, with D maybe TRBD1 (6 bases). Germline CDR1 reads SGDLS; CDR2 reads YYNGEE. The length of the CDR3 is 14 residues. Trimming removed 3 bases at V and 7 bases at J, with 13 bases between. CDR3 loop: CASSATGSSEKLFF. The CDR3 DNA sequence: TGTGCCAGCAGCGCAACAGGGAGTAGTGAAAAACTGTTTTTT.

This clonotype has ten or more counts. The chain has TRBV14 and TRBJ2-5; no reliable D call. With 1 base removed from V and 6 bases from J, the gap between germline ends came to 6 bases. Germline V lookup: CDR1 SGHDN, CDR2 FVKESK. This CDR3 contains 12 residues. The CDR3 nucleotides read TGTGCCAGCAGCCAAGTACAGAAGACCCAGTACTTC. This codes for CASSQVQKTQYF.

Many counts were recorded for this clonotype. A read error is likely, as this CDR3 ends without the conserved phenylalanine or tryptophan. CDR3 DNA: TGCGCCAGCAGTAGCACAGTCTATGGCTACACCTGC. Translated: CASSSTVYGYTC. The chain joins TRBV10-2 to TRBJ1-2; no clear D. Germline values: CDR1 WSHSY, CDR2 SAAADI. This CDR3 has 12 amino acids. V was trimmed by 5 bases and J by 4 bases, leaving 8 bases between them.

In its sample, this clonotype was seen many times. The chain is built from TRBV7-9 and TRBJ2-3, with 7 bases matching TRBD2. CDR3 length: 13 amino acids. Germline CDR1 and CDR2: SEHNR and FQNEAQ (reference sequence). Trimming cost V 7 bases and J 6 bases; bases outside gene matches: 7. The DNA of the CDR3 is TGTGCCAGCACACAGAGGCGGGGGGATACGCAGTATTTT. This codes for CASTQRRGDTQYF.

This sequence joins TRBV20-1 and TRBJ2-7; the D is unclear. CDR3 length: 13 amino acids. Germline loops: CDR1 DFQATT, CDR2 SNEGSKA (reference sequence). Trimming took off 6 bases at V and 0 bases at J, with 12 bases between the two ends. The CDR3 bases are TGCAGTGCCGACCTCGGCCCCTCCTACGAGCAGTACTTC. It is translated as CSADLGPSYEQYF.

In this sample, this clonotype turned up many times. V and J are TRBV3-1 and TRBJ1-2; tentative D call: TRBD1 (6 bases). CDR3 length: 13 residues. Germline CDR1 and CDR2: LGHDT and YNNKEL (reference sequence). Trimming pared 4 bases from V and 5 bases from J, leaving 11 bases between. CDR3 bases: TGTGCCAGCAGCCGGGCCGGGACATATGGCTACACCTTC. Translated, it gives CASSRAGTYGYTF.

At least ten counts were recorded for this clonotype. The V and J genes are TRBV20-1 and TRBJ1-4; D is possibly TRBD1 (5 bases). V lost 6 bases and J 8 bases, leaving 16 bases between the germline ends. CDR1 is DFQATT, CDR2 SNEGSKA, per germline (reference sequence). The CDR3 contains 13 residues. In DNA form, the CDR3 reads TGCAGTGCCCGCGTGGGGCAGGACGAAAAACTGTTTTTT. Its translation: CSARVGQDEKLFF.

This clonotype was counted many times. V and J are TRBV7-9 and TRBJ2-7; 9 bases are a match to TRBD1. The CDR3 sequence is 13 residues long. Trimming took 6 bases from V and 6 from J; bases not matched to a gene: 6. Germline values: CDR1 SEHNR, CDR2 FQNEAQ (reference sequence). The CDR3: CASRSQGAVEQYF. CDR3 sequence (DNA): TGTGCCAGCAGGTCACAGGGGGCGGTCGAGCAGTACTTC.

This clonotype showed up many times. The chain uses TRBV7-2 and TRBJ2-3; 10 nucleotides agree with TRBD1. J gave up 5 bases and V 3 bases, and 5 bases lay outside the gene matches. The CDR3 consists of 15 residues. Germline lookup yields CDR1 SGHTA and CDR2 FQGNSA. CDR3: CASSLWTGGEDTQYF. CDR3 coding DNA: TGTGCCAGCAGCTTGTGGACAGGGGGGGAAGATACGCAGTATTTT.

At least ten counts were recorded for this clonotype. J is TRBJ1-2 and V is TRBV7-3; no clear D. The germline V gene encodes CDR1 SGHTA and CDR2 FQGTGA. Deletions cut 1 base from V and 6 bases from J, with 9 bases between. This CDR3 has 13 amino acids. The CDR3 loop reads CASSLMGRDGYTF. The CDR3 region has the DNA TGTGCCAGCAGCTTAATGGGAAGGGATGGCTACACCTTC.

Many counts were recorded for this clonotype. The chain combines TRBV5-1 with TRBJ2-1, with D maybe TRBD1 (5 bases). From germline, CDR1 is SGHRS and CDR2 YFSETQ. This CDR3 comprises 15 residues. Trimming removed 1 base from V and 0 bases from J, with 8 bases in between. CDR3 DNA sequence: TGCGCCAGCAGCTTGCGGCAGGGCTCCTACAATGAGCAGTTCTTC. This codes for CASSLRQGSYNEQFF. Filled out from reference TRBV5-1 and TRBJ2-1, the complete variable domain reads KAGVTQTPRYLIKTRGQQVTLSCSPISGHRSVSWYQQTPGQGLQFLFEYFSETQRNKGNFPGRFSGRQFSNSRSEMNVSTLELGDSALYLCASSLRQGSYNEQFFGPGTRLTVL.

Ten or more counts support this clonotype. The J gene is TRBJ2-7, the V gene TRBV25-1, with a weak D call TRBD2 (6 bases). V was trimmed by 3 bases and J by 7 bases, leaving 13 bases between them. Germline CDR1 MGHDK, CDR2 SYGVNS. The CDR3 loop spans 13 amino acids. The CDR3 loop is CASSETGLWEQYF. Here the CDR3 DNA reads TGTGCCAGCAGTGAGACGGGACTTTGGGAGCAGTACTTC.

The table lists this clonotype with many counts. The gene calls are TRBV20-1 and TRBJ2-4; 9 bases align to TRBD1. The V and J ends lost 7 bases and 0 bases, in that order; junction bases with no gene match: 4. The CDR3 consists of 14 residues. The germline gives CDR1 DFQATT, CDR2 SNEGSKA (reference sequence). The CDR3 nucleotides are TGCAGTGGGGACAGGGCCTTAGCCAAAAACATTCAGTACTTC. It codes for CSGDRALAKNIQYF.

This clonotype was found many times. The chain links TRBV20-1 to TRBJ2-5, with 10 bases lining up with TRBD1. In germline, CDR1 is DFQATT, CDR2 SNEGSKA (reference sequence). This CDR3 is built from 16 residues. Unmatched junction bases numbered 11, after V lost 6 bases and J lost 1 base. Written as DNA, the CDR3 is TGCAGTGCCGAGTTAGGGACAGGGGTTAGCCAAGAGACCCAGTACTTC. Amino acids: CSAELGTGVSQETQYF.

This clonotype was observed at least ten times. The chain carries TRBV7-2 and TRBJ2-2, with D perhaps matching TRBD1 (5 bases). V was trimmed by 3 bases and J by 5 bases, leaving 13 bases between them. In germline, CDR1 is SGHTA, CDR2 FQGNSA. This CDR3 is built from 15 residues. The CDR3 nucleotides are TGTACCAGCAGCTTCAAGGGGCGCGAGACCGGGGAGCTGTTTTTT. Its protein product is CTSSFKGRETGELFF.

This clonotype occurred many times. This sequence joins TRBV10-3 and TRBJ1-3; D not certain. The length of the CDR3 is 14 residues. Deletions cut 7 bases from V and 4 bases from J, with 14 bases between. Germline CDR1 is ENHRY and CDR2 is SYGVKD. The CDR3 DNA reads as TGTGCCATCAAAGAATCAGGATCCGGAAACACCATATATTTT. Residues: CAIKESGSGNTIYF.

This clonotype was found many times. This chain connects TRBV5-1 to TRBJ2-6; TRBD1 might be the D (6 bases). V was cut by 4 bases and J by 2 bases, with 16 bases left in between. Germline V CDR1 and CDR2: SGHRS, YFSETQ. The CDR3 extends over 17 amino acids. The CDR3 region is CASSVSRGGPGANVLTF. The DNA for the CDR3 is TGCGCCAGCAGCGTGTCCCGAGGGGGTCCTGGGGCCAACGTCCTGACTTTC.

The table lists this clonotype with many counts. This rearrangement joins TRBV11-2 to TRBJ2-2; 8 bases are shared with TRBD2. The CDR3 has 16 amino acids. The germline CDR1 and CDR2 sequences are SGHAT and FQNNGV. The J segment lost 3 bases and the V segment lost 1 base, leaving 4 bases of the junction unmatched. DNA for the CDR3: TGTGCCAGCAGCTTAGCGGGGGGGGCCGACACCGGGGAGCTGTTTTTT. Amino acid sequence: CASSLAGGADTGELFF.

This clonotype was counted ten times or more. V usage is TRBV7-9 and J usage is TRBJ2-1; D may be TRBD2 (6 bases). Trimming took 3 bases from V and 0 from J, leaving 9 bases between them. Germline loops: CDR1 SEHNR, CDR2 FQNEAQ (reference sequence). The CDR3 is made up of 15 amino acids. CDR3 in DNA: TGTGCCAGCAGCTTCGTCGGGAGCTCCTACAATGAGCAGTTCTTC. This translates into CASSFVGSSYNEQFF. The entire variable domain, with the rest obtained from reference TRBV7-9 and TRBJ2-1, is as follows: DTGVSQNPRHKITKRGQNVTFRCDPISEHNRLYWYRQTLGQGPEFLTYFQNEAQLEKSRLLSDRFSAERPKGSFSTLEIQRTEQGDSAMYLCASSFVGSSYNEQFFGPGTRLTVL.